The 11 T cell receptor beta chains presented below share a single source sample, sequenced in a study of patients and donors after allogeneic stem cell transplantation. Via MiXCR, TCRdb re-called the RT-PCR reads, giving one row per CDR3 protein. In the table there are roughly 250,000 distinct CDR3 sequences, less than 15% of which are singletons. The sample was blood, either unsorted or a sorted T cell fraction (not recorded which). These TCRs come from a human donor who was either an allogeneic HSCT recipient or a stem cell or donor lymphocyte infusion donor (not recorded which). It is not recorded whose cells these are; they may come from a transplant donor.

This sequence joins TRBV7-9 and TRBJ2-3; D perhaps matches TRBD1 (6 bases). The V gene's germline CDR1 is SEHNR and CDR2 FQNEAQ (reference sequence). The CDR3 length is 14 residues. The germline V and J ends were trimmed by 8 bases and 3 bases, with 15 bases remaining between them. This CDR3 reads CASGGQSGTDTQYF. CDR3 nucleotides: TGTGCCAGCGGAGGACAGTCTGGTACAGATACGCAGTATTTT.

A remark on this clonotype: A clone one base away is much larger, so this may be a read error. No conserved phenylalanine or tryptophan ends this CDR3, so it is likely a read error. The chain couples TRBV12-3 or TRBV12-4 to TRBJ2-5; weak D call: TRBD2 (6 bases). The CDR3 runs 13 residues. Deletions cut 3 bases from V and 4 bases from J, with 9 bases between. CDR3 bases: TGTGCCAGCAGTTTCCGGGGGATAGAGACCCAGTACTCC. This gives the protein CASSFRGIETQYS.

This clonotype was seen ten or more times. CDR3 in amino acids: CASSHWGRSWAKNIQYF. The CDR3 DNA is TGCGCCAGCAGCCACTGGGGCAGGTCGTGGGCCAAAAACATTCAGTACTTC. V usage is TRBV4-1 and J usage is TRBJ2-4; D is possibly TRBD1 (5 bases). CDR1 MGHRA and CDR2 YSYEKL come from the germline V gene. This CDR3 comprises 17 residues. Trimming left V 3 bases short and J 1 base short, with 16 bases between.

This clonotype has a handful of counts. The rearrangement links TRBV6-1 to TRBJ1-5; D uncertain. The CDR3 contains 14 residues. The germline V gene has CDR1 MNHNS and CDR2 SASEGT. V dropped 3 bases and J dropped 0 bases, with 6 bases sitting between them. CDR3 nucleotides: TGTGCCAGCAGTGAGGGCCCTAGCAATCAGCCCCAGCATTTT. It encodes CASSEGPSNQPQHF.

The chain carries TRBV12-3 or TRBV12-4 and TRBJ2-2; TRBD2 agrees at 9 bases. This CDR3 contains 17 residues. The V gene end was trimmed by 5 bases and the J gene end by 5 bases; junction bases not matched to a gene: 12. CDR3 residues: CASSRVSGGSDTGELFF. The CDR3 DNA reads as TGTGCCAGCAGTAGAGTAAGCGGGGGGAGCGATACCGGGGAGCTGTTTTTT.

This clonotype appeared a few times. This chain links TRBV4-1 with TRBJ1-1; the D is unclear. Germline assignment: CDR1 MGHRA and CDR2 YSYEKL. With 4 bases removed from V and 11 bases from J, the gap between germline ends came to 8 bases. CDR3 length: 10 amino acids. The CDR3 reads CASSLGKAFF. The CDR3 DNA follows: TGCGCCAGCAGCCTCGGAAAGGCTTTCTTT.

This chain joins TRBV20-1 and TRBJ2-2; 9 nucleotides match TRBD2. The junction had 8 bases not matched to a gene; V was cut back by 3 bases and J by 3 bases. The CDR3 runs 16 residues. Germline V gene data show CDR1 as DFQATT and CDR2 as SNEGSKA (reference sequence). CDR3 DNA sequence: TGCAGTGCTAGTAGGCGGCGGGGGGGCGACACCGGGGAGCTGTTTTTT. Protein: CSASRRRGGDTGELFF.

The chain employs TRBV7-2 and TRBJ2-5; D may correspond to TRBD1 or TRBD2 (5 bases each). Trimming stripped 2 bases from V and 5 bases from J, with 18 bases between. Germline V gene sequence: CDR1 SGHTA, CDR2 FQGNSA. CDR3 length: 16 amino acids. CDR3 sequence: CASSLHGTTTSETQYF. The DNA of the CDR3 is TGTGCCAGCAGCTTACACGGGACGACCACATCGGAGACCCAGTACTTC. The full variable domain, its missing parts supplied by reference TRBV7-2 and TRBJ2-5, is GAGVSQSPSNKVTEKGKDVELRCDPISGHTALYWYRQSLGQGLEFLIYFQGNSAPDKSGLPSDRFSAERTGGSVSTLTIQRTQQEDSAVYLCASSLHGTTTSETQYFGPGTRLLVL.

At least ten counts were recorded for this clonotype. The chain uses TRBV6-5 and TRBJ1-1; tentative D call: TRBD1 (5 bases). CDR3 length equals 17 residues. The germline V gene has CDR1 MNHEY and CDR2 SVGAGI. Trimming pared 4 bases from V and 0 bases from J, leaving 18 bases between. CDR3 bases: TGTGCCAGCAGTTCTTGGCAGGGTTGGGCCATGAACACTGAAGCTTTCTTT. Translation: CASSSWQGWAMNTEAFF.

This clonotype was observed a handful of times. The chain couples TRBV20-1 to TRBJ1-2; 10 bases align to TRBD1. This CDR3 spans 15 amino acids. The germline V gene encodes CDR1 DFQATT and CDR2 SNEGSKA (reference sequence). Trimming removed 3 bases from V and 4 bases from J; junction bases left unmatched: 8. DNA of the CDR3: TGCAGTGCTAGGGCGGGACAGGGGAGGACCTATGGCTACACCTTC. This sequence encodes CSARAGQGRTYGYTF.

The chain has TRBV20-1 and TRBJ1-6; D may be TRBD1 (5 bases). The CDR3 loop spans 15 amino acids. V gave up 4 bases and J gave up 7 bases, with 17 bases separating them. From germline, CDR1 is DFQATT and CDR2 SNEGSKA (reference sequence). The CDR3 region is CSAILRGTWNSPLHF. DNA for the CDR3: TGCAGTGCTATACTAAGGGGAACTTGGAATTCACCCCTCCACTTT.